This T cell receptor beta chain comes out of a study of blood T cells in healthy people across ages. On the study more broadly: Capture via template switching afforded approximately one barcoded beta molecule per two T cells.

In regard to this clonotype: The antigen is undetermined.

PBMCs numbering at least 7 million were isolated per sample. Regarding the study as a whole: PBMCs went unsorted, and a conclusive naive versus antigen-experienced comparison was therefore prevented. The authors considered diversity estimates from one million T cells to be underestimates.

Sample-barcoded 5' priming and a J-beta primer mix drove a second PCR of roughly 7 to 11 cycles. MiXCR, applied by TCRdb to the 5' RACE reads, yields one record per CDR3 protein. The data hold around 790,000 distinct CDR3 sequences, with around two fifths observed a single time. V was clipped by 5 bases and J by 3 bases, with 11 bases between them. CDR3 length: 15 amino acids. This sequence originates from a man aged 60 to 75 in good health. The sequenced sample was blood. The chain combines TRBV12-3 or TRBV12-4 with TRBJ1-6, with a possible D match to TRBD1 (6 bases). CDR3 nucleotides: TGTGCCAGCAGTAAAATGGACAGCTATAATTCACCCCTCCACTTT. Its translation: CASSKMDSYNSPLHF.